This T cell receptor (beta chain) derives from a study of T cells expressing NK-cell markers. One entry per CDR3 protein, without DNA, is what TCRdb gives after re-calling the 5' RACE reads. Seen in this sample are hundreds of thousands of distinct CDR3 sequences; the ten most common clones hold around 4.9%. Germline V gives CDR1 SGHNT, CDR2 YYREEE (reference sequence). CDR3 length equals 17 residues. This TCR derives from a man aged 18-75 years in good health. The genes are TRBV5-4 and TRBJ2-7; TCRdb indicates TRBD1, and absent DNA this call remains unverified. The sequenced sample was blood T cells: a sorted CD56 or NKG2C T cell subset, CD4+ or CD8+ T cells, or bulk PBMC T cells (not recorded which). This CDR3 is CASSPQYPGGSPYEQYF.